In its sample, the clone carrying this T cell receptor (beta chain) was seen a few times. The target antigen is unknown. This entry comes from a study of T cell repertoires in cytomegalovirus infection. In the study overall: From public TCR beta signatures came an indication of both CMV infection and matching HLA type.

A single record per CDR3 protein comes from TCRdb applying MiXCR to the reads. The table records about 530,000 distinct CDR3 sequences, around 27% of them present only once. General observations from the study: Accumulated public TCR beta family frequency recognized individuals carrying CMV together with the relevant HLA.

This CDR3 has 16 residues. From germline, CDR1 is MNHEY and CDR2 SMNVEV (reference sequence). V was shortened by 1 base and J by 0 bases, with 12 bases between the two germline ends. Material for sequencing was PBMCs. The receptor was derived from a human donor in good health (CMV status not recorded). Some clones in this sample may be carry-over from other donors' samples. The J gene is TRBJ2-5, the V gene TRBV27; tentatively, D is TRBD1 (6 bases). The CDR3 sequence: CASSLYPGEYQETQYF. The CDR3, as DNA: TGTGCCAGCAGTTTATATCCAGGGGAGTACCAAGAGACCCAGTACTTC.